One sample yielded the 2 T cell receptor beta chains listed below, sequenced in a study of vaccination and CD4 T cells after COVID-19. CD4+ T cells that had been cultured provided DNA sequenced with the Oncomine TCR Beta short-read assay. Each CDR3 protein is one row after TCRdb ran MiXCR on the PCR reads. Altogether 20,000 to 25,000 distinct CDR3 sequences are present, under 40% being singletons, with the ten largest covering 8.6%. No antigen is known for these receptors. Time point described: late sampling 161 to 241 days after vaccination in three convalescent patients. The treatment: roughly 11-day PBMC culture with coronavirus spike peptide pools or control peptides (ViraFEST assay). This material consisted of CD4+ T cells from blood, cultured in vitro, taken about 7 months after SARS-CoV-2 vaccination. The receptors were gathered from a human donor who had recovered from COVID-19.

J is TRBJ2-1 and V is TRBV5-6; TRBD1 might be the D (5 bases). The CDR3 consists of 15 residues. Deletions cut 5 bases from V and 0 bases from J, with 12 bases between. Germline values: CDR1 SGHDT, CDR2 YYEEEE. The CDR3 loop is CASRRQLSSYNEQFF. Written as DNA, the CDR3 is TGTGCCAGCAGAAGACAGCTGAGCTCCTACAATGAGCAGTTCTTC.

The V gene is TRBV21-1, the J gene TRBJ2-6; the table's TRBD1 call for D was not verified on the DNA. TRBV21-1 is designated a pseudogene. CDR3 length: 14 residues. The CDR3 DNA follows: TGTGCCAGCACTAAGGGGGGTGGGGCCAACGTCCTGACTTTC. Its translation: CASTKGGGANVLTF.